The 4 T cell receptor beta chains in this list originate from one sample, sequenced in a study of beta chain features in type 1 diabetes. The study, taken as a whole, reports: Patients with Type 1 diabetes showed moderately but significantly shorter TCRB CDR3s in all four CD4+ subsets.

Expressed TCRB transcripts were sequenced after all isolated RNA was converted to cDNA. TCRdb keeps only in-frame clones here, not all; method: immunoSEQ multiplex PCR. Of 300,000 or so clones in the sample, approximately 14% are singletons; the top ten hold less than 0.02%. No antigens are known for them. Sequenced input: naive CD4+ T cells from blood. These receptors originate from a man between 25 and 39 years old with type 1 diabetes.

The chain combines TRBV9 with TRBJ2-7; D might be TRBD2 (6 bases). Germline CDR1 and CDR2: SGDLS and YYNGEE. The CDR3 loop spans 15 amino acids. Between the trimmed V and J ends, which lost 0 bases and 0 bases, there was a span of 10 bases. The DNA for the CDR3 is TGTGCCAGCAGCGTAGAGGCGGGGAGCTCCTACGAGCAGTACTTC. Its translation: CASSVEAGSSYEQYF.

This clone has only a few counts. The rearrangement joins TRBV4-2 to TRBJ1-5; D not certain. Trimming removed 0 bases at V and 9 bases at J, with 12 bases between. This CDR3 has 14 residues. Germline-derived CDR1 and CDR2 are LGHNA and YNFKEQ. The CDR3 region has the DNA TGTGCCAGCAGCCAAGAACGGAGCCTGGGGCCCCAGCATTTT. Protein product: CASSQERSLGPQHF.

This chain links TRBV7-8 with TRBJ2-7; 8 nucleotides agree with TRBD2. The CDR3 spans 14 residues. Germline V lookup: CDR1 SGHVS, CDR2 FQNEAQ. Trimming at V came to 5 bases and at J to 0 bases, leaving 3 bases not matched to a gene. The CDR3: CASSPSGSSYEQYF. The CDR3 DNA sequence: TGTGCCAGCAGCCCCAGCGGGAGCTCCTACGAGCAGTACTTC.

This clone has more than one count but fewer than ten. The chain carries TRBV14 and TRBJ1-2; unclear D gene. V shed 0 bases and J shed 4 bases, with 21 bases lying between them. Germline CDR1 reads SGHDN; CDR2 reads FVKESK. The CDR3 spans 18 residues. CDR3 region: CASSQDSDSNALIYGYTF. The DNA of the CDR3 is TGTGCCAGCAGCCAAGATAGTGATTCAAACGCCTTAATCTATGGCTACACCTTC.